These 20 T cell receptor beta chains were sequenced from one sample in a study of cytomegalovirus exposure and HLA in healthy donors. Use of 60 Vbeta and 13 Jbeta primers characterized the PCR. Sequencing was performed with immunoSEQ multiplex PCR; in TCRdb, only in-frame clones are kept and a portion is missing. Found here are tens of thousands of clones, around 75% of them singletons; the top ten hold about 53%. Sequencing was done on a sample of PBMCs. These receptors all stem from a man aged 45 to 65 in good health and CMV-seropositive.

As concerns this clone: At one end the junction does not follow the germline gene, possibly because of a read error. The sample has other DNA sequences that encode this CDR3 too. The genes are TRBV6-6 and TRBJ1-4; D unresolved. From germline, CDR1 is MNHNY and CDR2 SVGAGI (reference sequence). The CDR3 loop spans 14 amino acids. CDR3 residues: CASRLLATNEKLFF. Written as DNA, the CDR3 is TGTGCCAGCAGACTTCTAGCAACTAATGAAAAGCTGTTTTTT.

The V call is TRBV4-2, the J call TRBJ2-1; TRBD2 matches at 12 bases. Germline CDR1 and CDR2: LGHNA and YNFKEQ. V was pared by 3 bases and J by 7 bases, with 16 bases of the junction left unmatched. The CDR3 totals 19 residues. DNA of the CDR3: TGTGCCAGCAGCCATAGACTAGCGGGGGACGGAAGTTTAAGGAATGAGCAGTTCTTC. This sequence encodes CASSHRLAGDGSLRNEQFF.

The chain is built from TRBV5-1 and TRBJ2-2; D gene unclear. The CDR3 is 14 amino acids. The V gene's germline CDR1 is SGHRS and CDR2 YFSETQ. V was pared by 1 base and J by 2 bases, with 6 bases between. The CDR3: CASSLISNTGELFF. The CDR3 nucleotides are TGCGCCAGCAGCTTGATTAGCAACACCGGGGAGCTGTTTTTT.

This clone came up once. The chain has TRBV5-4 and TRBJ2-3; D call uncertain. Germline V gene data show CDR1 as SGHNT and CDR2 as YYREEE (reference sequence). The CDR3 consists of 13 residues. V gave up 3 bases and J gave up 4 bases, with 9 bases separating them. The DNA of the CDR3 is TGTGCCAGCAGCTCCATCCCCCCAGATACGCAGTATTTT. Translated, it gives CASSSIPPDTQYF.

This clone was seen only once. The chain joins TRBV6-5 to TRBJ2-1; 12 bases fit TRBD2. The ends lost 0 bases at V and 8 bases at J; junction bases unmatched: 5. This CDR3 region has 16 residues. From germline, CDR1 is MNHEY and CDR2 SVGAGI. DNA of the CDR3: TGTGCCAGCAGTTACTCATGGCTAGCGGGGGGGCATGAGCAGTTCTTC. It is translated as CASSYSWLAGGHEQFF.

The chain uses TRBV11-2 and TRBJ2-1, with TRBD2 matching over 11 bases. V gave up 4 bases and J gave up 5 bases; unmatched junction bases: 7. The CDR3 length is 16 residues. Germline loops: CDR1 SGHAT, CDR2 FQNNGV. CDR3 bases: TGTGCCAGCAGCTCAGGGGGACTAGCGGAGAACAATGAGCAGTTCTTC. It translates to CASSSGGLAENNEQFF.

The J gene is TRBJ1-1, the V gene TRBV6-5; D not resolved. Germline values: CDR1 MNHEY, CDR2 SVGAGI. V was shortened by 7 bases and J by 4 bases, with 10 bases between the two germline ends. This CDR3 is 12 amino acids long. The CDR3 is CASTYRATEAFF. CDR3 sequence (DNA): TGTGCCAGCACATACAGAGCCACTGAAGCTTTCTTT.

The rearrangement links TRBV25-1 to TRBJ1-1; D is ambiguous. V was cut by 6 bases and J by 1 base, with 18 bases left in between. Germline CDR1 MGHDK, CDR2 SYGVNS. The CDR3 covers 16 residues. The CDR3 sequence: CASSPGEGVQNTEAFF. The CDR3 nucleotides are TGTGCCAGCAGCCCTGGGGAGGGCGTACAGAACACTGAAGCTTTCTTT.

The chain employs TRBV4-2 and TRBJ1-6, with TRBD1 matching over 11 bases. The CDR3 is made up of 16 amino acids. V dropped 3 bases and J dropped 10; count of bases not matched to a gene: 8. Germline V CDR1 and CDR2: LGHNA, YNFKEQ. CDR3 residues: CASSQEGTGGWSPLHF. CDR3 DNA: TGTGCCAGCAGCCAGGAGGGGACAGGGGGGTGGTCACCCCTCCACTTT.

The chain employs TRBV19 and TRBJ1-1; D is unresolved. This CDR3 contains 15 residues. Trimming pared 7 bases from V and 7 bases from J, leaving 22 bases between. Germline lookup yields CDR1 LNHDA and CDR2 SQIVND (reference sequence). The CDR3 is CASTTNPGSRDEAFF. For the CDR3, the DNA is TGTGCCAGTACCACAAATCCGGGCTCGAGGGATGAAGCTTTCTTT.

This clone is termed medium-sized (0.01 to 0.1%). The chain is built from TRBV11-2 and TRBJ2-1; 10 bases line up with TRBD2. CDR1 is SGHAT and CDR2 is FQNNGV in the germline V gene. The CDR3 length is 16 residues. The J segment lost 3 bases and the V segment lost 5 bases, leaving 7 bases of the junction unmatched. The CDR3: CASSHPGLASYNEQFF. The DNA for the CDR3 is TGTGCCAGCAGCCATCCGGGACTAGCGAGCTACAATGAGCAGTTCTTC.

The CDR3 DNA reads as TGTGCCAGCAGAGCAGCAGGGCTCATGGAGACCCAGTACTTC. Its protein is CASRAAGLMETQYF. V usage is TRBV7-9 and J usage is TRBJ2-5, with D possibly being TRBD1 (5 bases). CDR3 length: 14 amino acids. With 6 bases removed from V and 5 bases from J, the gap between germline ends came to 16 bases. Germline V CDR1 and CDR2: SEHNR, FQNEAQ (reference sequence).

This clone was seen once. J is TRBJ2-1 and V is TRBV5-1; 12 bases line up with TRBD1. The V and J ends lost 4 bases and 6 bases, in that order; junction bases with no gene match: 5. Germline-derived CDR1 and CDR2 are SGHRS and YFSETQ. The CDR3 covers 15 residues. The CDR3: CASSARDRGPNEQFF. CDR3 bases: TGCGCCAGCAGCGCCCGGGACAGGGGGCCCAATGAGCAGTTCTTC.

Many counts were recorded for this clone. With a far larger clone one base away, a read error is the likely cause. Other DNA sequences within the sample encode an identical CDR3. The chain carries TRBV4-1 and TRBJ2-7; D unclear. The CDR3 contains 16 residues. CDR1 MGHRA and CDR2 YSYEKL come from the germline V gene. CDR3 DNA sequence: TGCGCCAGCAGCAAAGAAGCAGGAAAAGGCTACTACGAGCAGTACTTC. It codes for CASSKEAGKGYYEQYF.

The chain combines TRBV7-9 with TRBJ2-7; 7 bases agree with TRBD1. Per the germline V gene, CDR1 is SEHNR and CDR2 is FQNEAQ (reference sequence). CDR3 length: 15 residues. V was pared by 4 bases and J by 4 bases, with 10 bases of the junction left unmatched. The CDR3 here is CASSSPTGLGYEQYF. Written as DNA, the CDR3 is TGTGCCAGCAGCTCACCGACAGGGCTCGGGTACGAGCAGTACTTC.

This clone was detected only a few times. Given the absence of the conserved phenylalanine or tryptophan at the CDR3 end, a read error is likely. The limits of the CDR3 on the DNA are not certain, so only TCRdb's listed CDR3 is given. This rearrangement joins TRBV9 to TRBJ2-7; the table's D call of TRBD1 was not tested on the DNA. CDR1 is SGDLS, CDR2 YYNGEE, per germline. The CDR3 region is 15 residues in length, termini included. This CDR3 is CGSSSQGPSSYEQCL.

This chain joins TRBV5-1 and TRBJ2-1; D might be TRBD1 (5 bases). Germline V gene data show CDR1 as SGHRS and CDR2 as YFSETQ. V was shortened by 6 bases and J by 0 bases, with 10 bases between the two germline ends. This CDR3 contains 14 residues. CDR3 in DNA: TGCGCCAGCAACTGGGGCGGCTCCTACAATGAGCAGTTCTTC. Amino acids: CASNWGGSYNEQFF.

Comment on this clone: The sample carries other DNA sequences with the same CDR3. In DNA, the CDR3 is TGTGCCAGCAGTTTATCTGGAATCGGCACCGGGGGAGACAATCAGCCCCAGCATTTT. As protein: CASSLSGIGTGGDNQPQHF. The gene calls are TRBV27 and TRBJ1-5; D perhaps matches TRBD1 (5 bases). The germline CDR1 and CDR2 sequences are MNHEY and SMNVEV (reference sequence). This CDR3 is built from 19 residues. V lost 0 bases and J lost 3, with 21 bases in between.

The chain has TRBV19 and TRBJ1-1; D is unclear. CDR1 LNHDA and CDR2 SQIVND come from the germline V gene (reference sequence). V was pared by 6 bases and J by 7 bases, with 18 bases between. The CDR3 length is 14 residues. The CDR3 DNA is TGTGCCAGTAGCAAATCGGAGGGCCGGAATGAAGCTTTCTTT. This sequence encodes CASSKSEGRNEAFF.

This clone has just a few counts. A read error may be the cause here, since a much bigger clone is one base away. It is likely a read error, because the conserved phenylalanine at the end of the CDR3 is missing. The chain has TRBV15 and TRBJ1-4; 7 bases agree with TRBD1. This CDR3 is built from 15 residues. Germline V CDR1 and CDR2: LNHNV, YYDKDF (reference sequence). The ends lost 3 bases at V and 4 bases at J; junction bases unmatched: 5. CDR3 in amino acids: CATSSEGQHNEKLFL. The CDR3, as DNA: TGTGCCACCAGCAGCGAGGGACAGCATAATGAAAAACTGTTTTTG.